This is a list of T cell receptor beta chains from one sample in a study of T cells expressing NK-cell markers. TCRdb re-called the 5' RACE reads and shows each CDR3 protein once, DNA omitted. This sample's table reports roughly 430,000 distinct CDR3 sequences. Sequenced sample: blood T cells: a sorted CD56 or NKG2C T cell subset, CD4+ or CD8+ T cells, or bulk PBMC T cells (not recorded which). These receptors came from a woman aged 18 to 75 in good health. Each CDR3 is given with its conserved first and last residue.

>21|TRBJ2-1|TRBV11-2
CASSYPKSTSGGPSSYNEQFF
>16|TRBJ2-5|TRBV12-3/TRBV12-4
CASSLKFGYPQETQYF
>16|TRBJ2-2|TRBV18
CASSQRDPPNTGELFF
>15|TRBJ2-3|TRBV4-2
CASSQETGTPDTQYF
>14|TRBJ2-3|TRBV5-1
CASAGSSRADTQYF
>15|TRBJ2-2|TRBV20-1
CSARGGQVLTGELFF
>15|TRBJ1-1|TRBV4-3
CASSQGRTLNTEAFF
>15|TRBJ2-2|TRBV25-1
CASSEQGDGTGELFF
>13|TRBJ2-1|TRBV12-3/TRBV12-4
CATEEDRYNEQFF
>15|TRBJ1-2|TRBV3-1
CASSFGFGEYYGYTF
>13|TRBJ2-7|TRBV6-6
CASSFGPGYEQYF
>13|TRBJ1-5|TRBV4-3
CASSQARFGPQHF
>13|TRBJ1-2|TRBV20-1
CSALRGGLVGYTF
>15|TRBJ2-2|TRBV6-5
CASSYSDSPNGELFF
>14|TRBJ2-2|TRBV15
CATSRDRDTGELFF
>15|TRBJ2-4|TRBV21-1
CASIPGGVAKNIQYF
>15|TRBJ2-7|TRBV7-9
CASSFDPDRAYEQYF
>15|TRBJ2-1|TRBV19
CASSSLTGQRDEQFF
>17|TRBJ2-1|TRBV20-1
CSADTKLSSGRSLEQFF
>14|TRBJ2-5|TRBV20-1
CSARSARDGETQYF
>13|TRBJ2-1|TRBV20-1
CSAAGTTYNEQFF
>14|TRBJ2-7|TRBV20-1
CSAYSGQGLHEQYF
>14|TRBJ1-5|TRBV2
CASSGGGLNQPQHF
>16|TRBJ2-2|TRBV7-2
CASSLVAGAATGELFF
>16|TRBJ1-2|TRBV6-5
CASSYSPKEGNYGYTF
>13|TRBJ2-7|TRBV28
CASSSEDRAEQYF
>16|TRBJ2-3|TRBV12-3/TRBV12-4
CASSPSLAGRTDTQYF
>18|TRBJ1-6|TRBV7-8
CASSSGGQGASYNSPLHF
>15|TRBJ2-6|TRBV5-1
CASSYDGSGANVLTF